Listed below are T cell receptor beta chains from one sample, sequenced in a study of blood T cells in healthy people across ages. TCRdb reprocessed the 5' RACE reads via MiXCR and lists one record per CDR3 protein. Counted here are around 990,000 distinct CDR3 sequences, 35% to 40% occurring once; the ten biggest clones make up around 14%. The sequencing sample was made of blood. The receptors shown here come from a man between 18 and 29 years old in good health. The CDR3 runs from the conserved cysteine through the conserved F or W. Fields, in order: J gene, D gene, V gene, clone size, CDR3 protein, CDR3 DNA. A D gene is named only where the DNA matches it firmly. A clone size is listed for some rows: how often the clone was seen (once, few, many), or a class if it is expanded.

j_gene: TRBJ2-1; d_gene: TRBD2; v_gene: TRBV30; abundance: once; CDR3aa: CAWSVGTRIYNEQFF; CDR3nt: TGTGCCTGGTCGGTAGGGACTAGGATCTACAATGAGCAGTTCTTC
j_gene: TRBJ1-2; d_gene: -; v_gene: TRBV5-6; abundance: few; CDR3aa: CASRTGPQAANYGYTF; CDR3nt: TGTGCCAGCAGAACTGGGCCCCAGGCCGCTAACTATGGCTACACCTTC
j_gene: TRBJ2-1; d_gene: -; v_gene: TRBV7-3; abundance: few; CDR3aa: CASSLIPGASYNEQFF; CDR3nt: TGTGCCAGCAGCTTAATTCCGGGGGCCTCCTACAATGAGCAGTTCTTC
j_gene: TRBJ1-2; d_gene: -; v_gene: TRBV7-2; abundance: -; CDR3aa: CASSLEPVKGRSYGYTF; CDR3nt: TGTGCCAGCAGCTTGGAACCCGTCAAGGGGCGGTCGTATGGCTACACCTTC
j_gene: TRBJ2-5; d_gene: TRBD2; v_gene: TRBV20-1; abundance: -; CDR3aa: CSARASGGYQETQYF; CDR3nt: TGCAGTGCTAGGGCTAGCGGGGGCTACCAAGAGACCCAGTACTTC
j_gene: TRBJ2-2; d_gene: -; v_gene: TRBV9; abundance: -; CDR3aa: CASSVVTENTGELFF; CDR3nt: TGTGCCAGCAGCGTCGTGACAGAGAACACCGGGGAGCTGTTTTTT
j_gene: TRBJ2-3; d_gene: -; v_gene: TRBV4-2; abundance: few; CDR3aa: CASSQVGQTGDTQYF; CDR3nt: TGTGCCAGCAGCCAAGTCGGGCAGACCGGGGATACGCAGTATTTT
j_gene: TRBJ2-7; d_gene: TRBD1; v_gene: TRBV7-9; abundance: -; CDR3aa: CASSPYFPNRGRNYEQYF; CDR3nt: TGTGCCAGCAGCCCTTACTTCCCGAACAGGGGGCGCAACTACGAGCAGTACTTC
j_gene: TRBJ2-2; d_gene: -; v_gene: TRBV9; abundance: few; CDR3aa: CASSPSPDNTGELFF; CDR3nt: TGTGCCAGCAGCCCCAGCCCAGATAACACCGGGGAGCTGTTTTTT
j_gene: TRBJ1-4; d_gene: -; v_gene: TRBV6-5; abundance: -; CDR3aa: CASSYSGSRNEKLFF; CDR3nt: TGTGCCAGCAGTTACTCCGGAAGCCGAAATGAAAAACTGTTTTTT
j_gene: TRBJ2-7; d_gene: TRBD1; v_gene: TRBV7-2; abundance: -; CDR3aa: CASKTGNSYEQYF; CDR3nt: TGTGCCAGCAAGACAGGGAACTCCTACGAGCAGTACTTC
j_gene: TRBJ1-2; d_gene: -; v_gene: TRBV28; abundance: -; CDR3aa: CASSVPGQVGGYTF; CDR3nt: TGTGCCAGCAGTGTTCCAGGGCAGGTCGGTGGCTACACCTTC
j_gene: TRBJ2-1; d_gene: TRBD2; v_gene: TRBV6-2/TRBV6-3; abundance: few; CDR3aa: CASSYSVAGAHYNEQFF; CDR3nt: TGTGCCAGCAGTTACTCTGTAGCGGGGGCACACTACAATGAGCAGTTCTTC
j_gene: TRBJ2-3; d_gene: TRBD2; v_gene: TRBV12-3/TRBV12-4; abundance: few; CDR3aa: CASRPRTGLAGDTQYF; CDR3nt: TGTGCCAGCAGACCCCGTACCGGACTAGCTGGAGATACGCAGTATTTT
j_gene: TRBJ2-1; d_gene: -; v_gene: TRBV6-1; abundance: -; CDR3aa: CASRSRGHSYNEQFF; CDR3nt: TGTGCCAGCCGCAGCAGGGGTCACTCCTACAATGAGCAGTTCTTC
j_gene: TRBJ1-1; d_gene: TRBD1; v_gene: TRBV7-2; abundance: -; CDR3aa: CASSSMDRATRAFF; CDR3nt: TGTGCCAGCAGCTCGATGGACAGGGCAACCCGAGCTTTCTTT
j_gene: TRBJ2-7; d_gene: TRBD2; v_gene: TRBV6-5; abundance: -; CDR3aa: CASSNIAGGYEQYF; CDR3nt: TGTGCCAGCAGTAACATAGCGGGGGGCTACGAGCAGTACTTC
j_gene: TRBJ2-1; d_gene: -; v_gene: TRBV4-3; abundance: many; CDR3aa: CASSQDTGWEQFF; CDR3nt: TGCGCCAGCAGCCAGGATACAGGGTGGGAGCAGTTCTTC
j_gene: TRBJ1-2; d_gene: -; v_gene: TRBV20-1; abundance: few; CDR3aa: CSAFKTGAEGYTF; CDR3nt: TGCAGTGCTTTTAAAACTGGGGCGGAGGGCTACACCTTC
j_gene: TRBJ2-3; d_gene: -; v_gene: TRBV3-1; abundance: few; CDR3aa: CASSLRGPTSTDTQYF; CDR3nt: TGTGCCAGCAGCCTCCGAGGGCCGACTAGCACAGATACGCAGTATTTT
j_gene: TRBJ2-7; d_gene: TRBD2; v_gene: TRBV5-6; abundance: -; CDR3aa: CASSLAGTSSSHEQYF; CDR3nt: TGTGCCAGCAGCTTGGCCGGGACTAGCTCCTCCCACGAGCAGTACTTC
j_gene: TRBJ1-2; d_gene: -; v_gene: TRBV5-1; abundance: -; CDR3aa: CASSEGTDYGYTF; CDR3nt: TGCGCCAGCAGCGAAGGGACGGACTATGGCTACACCTTC
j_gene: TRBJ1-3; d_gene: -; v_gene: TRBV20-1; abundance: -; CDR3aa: CSASDPPRSSGNTIYF; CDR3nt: TGCAGTGCTAGCGATCCTCCTAGGAGCTCTGGAAACACCATATATTTT
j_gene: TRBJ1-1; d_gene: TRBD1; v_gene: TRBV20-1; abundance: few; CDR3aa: CSARPDRGGTEAFF; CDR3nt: TGCAGTGCTAGGCCTGACAGGGGTGGCACTGAAGCTTTCTTT
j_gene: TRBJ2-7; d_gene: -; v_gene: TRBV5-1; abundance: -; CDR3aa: CASSFGQGNRYEQYF; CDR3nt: TGCGCCAGCAGCTTTGGCCAGGGGAATCGGTACGAGCAGTACTTC
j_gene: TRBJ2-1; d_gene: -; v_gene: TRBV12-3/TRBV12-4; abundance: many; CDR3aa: CASSSDPNEQFF; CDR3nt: TGTGCCAGCAGTTCCGACCCCAATGAGCAGTTCTTC
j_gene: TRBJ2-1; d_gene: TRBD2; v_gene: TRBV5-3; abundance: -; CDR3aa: CARSHGTSGHLNSYNEQFF; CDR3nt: TGTGCCAGAAGCCATGGGACTAGCGGACATCTCAACTCCTACAATGAGCAGTTCTTC
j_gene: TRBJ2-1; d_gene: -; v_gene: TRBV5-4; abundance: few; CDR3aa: CASSLEGFLNEQFF; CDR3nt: TGTGCCAGCAGCTTGGAGGGATTCCTAAATGAGCAGTTCTTC
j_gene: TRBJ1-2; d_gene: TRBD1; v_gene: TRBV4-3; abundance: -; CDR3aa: CASSHGQDSIFGGYTF; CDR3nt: TGCGCCAGCAGCCATGGACAGGACTCTATTTTCGGCGGCTACACCTTC
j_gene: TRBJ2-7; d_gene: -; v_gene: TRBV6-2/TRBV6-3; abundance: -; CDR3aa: CASSYSPGTDYSYEQYF; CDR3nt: TGTGCCAGCAGTTACTCGCCGGGAACAGACTACTCCTACGAGCAGTACTTC
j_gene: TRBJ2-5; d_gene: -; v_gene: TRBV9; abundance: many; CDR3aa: CASSVGEGYQETQYF; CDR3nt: TGTGCCAGCAGCGTGGGGGAAGGGTACCAAGAGACCCAGTACTTC
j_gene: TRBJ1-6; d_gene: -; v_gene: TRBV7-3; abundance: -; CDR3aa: CASSLRGANSPLHF; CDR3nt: TGTGCCAGCAGCTTAAGGGGAGCCAATTCACCCCTCCACTTT
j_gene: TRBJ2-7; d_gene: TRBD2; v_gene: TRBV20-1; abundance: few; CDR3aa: CSARDRGGHEQYF; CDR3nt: TGCAGTGCTAGAGATCGCGGGGGGCACGAGCAGTACTTC
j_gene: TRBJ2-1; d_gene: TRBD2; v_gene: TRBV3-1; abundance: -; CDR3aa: CASIMSSGNEQFF; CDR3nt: TGTGCCAGCATTATGTCTAGCGGCAATGAGCAGTTCTTC
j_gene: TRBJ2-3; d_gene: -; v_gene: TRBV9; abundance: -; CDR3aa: CASSVEGPSPSTDTQYF; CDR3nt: TGTGCCAGCAGCGTAGAGGGGCCAAGCCCTAGCACAGATACGCAGTATTTT
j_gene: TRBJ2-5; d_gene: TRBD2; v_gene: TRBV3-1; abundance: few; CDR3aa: CASSRRRLAPGQETQYF; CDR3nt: TGTGCCAGCAGCCGAAGACGACTAGCCCCCGGACAAGAGACCCAGTACTTC
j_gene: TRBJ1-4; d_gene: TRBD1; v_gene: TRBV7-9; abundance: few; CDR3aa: CASSLGGQSTNEKLFF; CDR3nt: TGTGCCAGCAGCTTAGGGGGACAGTCAACTAATGAAAAACTGTTTTTT
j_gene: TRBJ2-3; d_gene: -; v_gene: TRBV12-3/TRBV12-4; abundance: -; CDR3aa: CASSSPTGGLGDTQYF; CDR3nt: TGTGCCAGCAGTTCGCCAACGGGGGGCCTCGGGGATACGCAGTATTTT
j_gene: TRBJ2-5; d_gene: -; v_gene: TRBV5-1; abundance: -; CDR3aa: CASSAGIQETQYF; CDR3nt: TGCGCCAGCAGCGCGGGGATTCAAGAGACCCAGTACTTC
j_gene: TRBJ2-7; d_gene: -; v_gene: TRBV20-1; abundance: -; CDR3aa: CSASTGNYEQYF; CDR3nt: TGCAGTGCTAGTACTGGAAACTACGAGCAGTACTTC
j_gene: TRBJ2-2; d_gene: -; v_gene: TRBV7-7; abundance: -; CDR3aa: CASSLAIGGKGTGELFF; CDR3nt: TGTGCTAGCAGCTTAGCGATTGGTGGGAAGGGCACCGGGGAGCTGTTTTTT
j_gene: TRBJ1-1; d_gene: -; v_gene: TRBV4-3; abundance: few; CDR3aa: CASSQDAGGRVTEAFF; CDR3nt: TGCGCCAGTAGCCAAGATGCGGGGGGGCGGGTCACTGAAGCTTTCTTT
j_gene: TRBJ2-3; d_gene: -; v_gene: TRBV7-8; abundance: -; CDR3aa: CASSLGVTGATSTDTRYF; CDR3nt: TGTGCCAGCAGCTTAGGGGTGACGGGTGCAACTAGCACAGATACGCGGTATTTT
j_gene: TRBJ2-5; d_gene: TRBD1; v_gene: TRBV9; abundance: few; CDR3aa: CASSVDSDRGGTQYF; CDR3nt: TGTGCCAGCAGCGTAGATTCGGACAGGGGGGGGACCCAGTACTTC
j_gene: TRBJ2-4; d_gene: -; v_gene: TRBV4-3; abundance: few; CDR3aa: CASSQVVGAAKNIQYF; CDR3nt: TGCGCCAGCAGCCAAGTCGTCGGGGCAGCCAAAAACATTCAGTACTTC
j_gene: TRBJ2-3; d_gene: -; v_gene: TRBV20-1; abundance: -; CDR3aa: CSARVSSGTSTDTQYF; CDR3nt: TGCAGTGCTAGAGTCTCCAGCGGTACTAGCACAGATACGCAGTATTTT
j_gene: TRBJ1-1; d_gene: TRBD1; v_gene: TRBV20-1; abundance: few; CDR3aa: CSALGQGALGTEAFF; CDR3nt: TGCAGTGCCTTGGGACAGGGGGCGTTGGGAACTGAAGCTTTCTTT
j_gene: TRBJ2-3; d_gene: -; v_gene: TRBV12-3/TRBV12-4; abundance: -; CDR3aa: CASSRGTSDTQYF; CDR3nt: TGTGCCAGCAGTCGGGGGACCTCAGATACGCAGTATTTT
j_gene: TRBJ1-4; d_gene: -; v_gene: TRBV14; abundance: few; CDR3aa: CASSQDLLGHNEKLFF; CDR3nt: TGTGCCAGCAGCCAAGATCTTCTGGGACATAATGAAAAACTGTTTTTT
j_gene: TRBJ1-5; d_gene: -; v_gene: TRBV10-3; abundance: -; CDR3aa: CAISEAGLQPQHF; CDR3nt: TGTGCCATCAGTGAGGCAGGGCTTCAGCCCCAGCATTTT
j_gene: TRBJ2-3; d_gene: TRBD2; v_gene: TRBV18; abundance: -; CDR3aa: CASSPWTSGSSTDTQYF; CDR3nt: TGTGCCAGCTCACCCTGGACTAGCGGTTCCTCCACAGATACGCAGTATTTT
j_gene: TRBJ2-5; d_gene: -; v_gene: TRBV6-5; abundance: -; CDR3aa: CASSYRGPDVRETQYF; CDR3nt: TGTGCCAGCAGTTATAGAGGACCAGACGTCCGGGAGACCCAGTACTTC
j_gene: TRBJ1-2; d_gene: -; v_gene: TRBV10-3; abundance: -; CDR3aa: CAIHAEQLDGYTF; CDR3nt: TGTGCCATCCATGCGGAGCAGTTGGATGGCTACACCTTC
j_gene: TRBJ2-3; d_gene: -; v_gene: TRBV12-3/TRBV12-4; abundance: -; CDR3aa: CASSLGDASDTQYF; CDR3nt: TGTGCCAGCAGCCTCGGAGACGCATCGGATACGCAGTATTTT
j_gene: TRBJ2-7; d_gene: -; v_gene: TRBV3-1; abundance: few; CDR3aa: CASSPQAAGAYEQYF; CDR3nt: TGTGCCAGCAGCCCCCAAGCGGCAGGGGCCTACGAGCAGTACTTC